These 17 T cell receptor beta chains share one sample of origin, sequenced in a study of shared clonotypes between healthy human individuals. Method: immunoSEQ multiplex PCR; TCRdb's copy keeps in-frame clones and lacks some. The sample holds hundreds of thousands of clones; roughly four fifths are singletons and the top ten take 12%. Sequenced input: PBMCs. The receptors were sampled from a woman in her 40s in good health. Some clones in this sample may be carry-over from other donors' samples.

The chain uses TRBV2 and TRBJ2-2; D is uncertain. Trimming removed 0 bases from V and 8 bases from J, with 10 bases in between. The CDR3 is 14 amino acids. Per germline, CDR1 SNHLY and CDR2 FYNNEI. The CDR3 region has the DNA TGTGCCAGCAGTGAAGCCCTGGAGACGGGGGAGCTGTTTTTT. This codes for CASSEALETGELFF. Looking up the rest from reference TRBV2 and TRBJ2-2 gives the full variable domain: EPEVTQTPSHQVTQMGQEVILRCVPISNHLYFYWYRQILGQKVEFLVSFYNNEISEKSEIFDDQFSVERPDGSNFTLKIRSTKLEDSAMYFCASSEALETGELFFGEGSRLTVL.

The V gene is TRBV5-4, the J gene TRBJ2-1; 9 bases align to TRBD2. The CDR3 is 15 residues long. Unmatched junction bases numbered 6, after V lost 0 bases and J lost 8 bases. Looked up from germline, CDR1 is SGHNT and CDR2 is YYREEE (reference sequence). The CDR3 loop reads CASSLESGRTHEQFF. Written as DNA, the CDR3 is TGTGCCAGCAGCTTGGAAAGCGGGAGGACGCATGAGCAGTTCTTC.

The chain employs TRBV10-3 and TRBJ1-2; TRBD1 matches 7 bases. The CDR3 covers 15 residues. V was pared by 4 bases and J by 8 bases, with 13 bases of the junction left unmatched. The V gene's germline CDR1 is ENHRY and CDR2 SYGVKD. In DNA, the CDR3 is TGTGCCATCAGTGTTAAGTGGGACAGTCCACTGGGCTACACCTTC. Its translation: CAISVKWDSPLGYTF.

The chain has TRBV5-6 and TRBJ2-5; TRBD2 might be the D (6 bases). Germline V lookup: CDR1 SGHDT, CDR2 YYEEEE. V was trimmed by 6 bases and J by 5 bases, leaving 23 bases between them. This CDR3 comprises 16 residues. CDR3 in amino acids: CASTPLVGRRGETQYF. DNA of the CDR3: TGTGCCAGCACCCCCTTGGTGGGCCGGCGGGGCGAGACCCAGTACTTC.

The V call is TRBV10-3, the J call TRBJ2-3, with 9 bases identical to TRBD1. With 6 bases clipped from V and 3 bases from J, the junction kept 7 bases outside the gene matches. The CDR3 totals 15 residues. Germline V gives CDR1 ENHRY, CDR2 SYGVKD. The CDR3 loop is CAIRTTGGGTDTQYF. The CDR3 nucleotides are TGTGCCATCAGGACGACAGGGGGGGGGACAGATACGCAGTATTTT.

The CDR3 bases are TGTGCCAGCAGCTTAGCGCCCCTTCGGGAGGACTCCTACGAGCAGTACTTC. It specifies CASSLAPLREDSYEQYF. The chain is built from TRBV7-8 and TRBJ2-7; TRBD2 matches at 7 bases. This CDR3 comprises 17 residues. Germline values: CDR1 SGHVS, CDR2 FQNEAQ. J was trimmed by 0 bases and V by 0 bases; bases with no gene match: 8.

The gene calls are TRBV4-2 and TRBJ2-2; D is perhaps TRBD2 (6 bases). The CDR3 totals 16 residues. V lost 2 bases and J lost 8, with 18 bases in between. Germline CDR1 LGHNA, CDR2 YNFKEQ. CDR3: CASSQSGTSSGGELFF. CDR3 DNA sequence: TGTGCCAGCAGCCAATCCGGGACTTCCTCAGGGGGGGAGCTGTTTTTT.

CDR3 nucleotides: TGTGCCAGCAGCTTAATGGCAGGAGGGGGCAATGAGCAGTTCTTC. Translation gives CASSLMAGGGNEQFF. The chain combines TRBV7-3 with TRBJ2-1; either TRBD1 or TRBD2 may supply D (6 bases each). V was clipped by 1 base and J by 6 bases, with 13 bases between them. This CDR3 contains 15 residues. Germline lookup yields CDR1 SGHTA and CDR2 FQGTGA. Supplemented by reference TRBV7-3 and TRBJ2-1, the full variable domain reads GAGVSQTPSNKVTEKGKYVELRCDPISGHTALYWYRQSLGQGPEFLIYFQGTGAADDSGLPNDRFFAVRPEGSVSTLKIQRTERGDSAVYLCASSLMAGGGNEQFFGPGTRLTVL.

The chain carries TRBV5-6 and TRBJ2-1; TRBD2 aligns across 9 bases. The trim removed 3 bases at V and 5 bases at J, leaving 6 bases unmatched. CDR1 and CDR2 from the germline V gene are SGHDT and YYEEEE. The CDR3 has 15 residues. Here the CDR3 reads CASSSGLARNNEQFF. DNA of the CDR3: TGTGCCAGCAGCTCAGGACTAGCGAGAAACAATGAGCAGTTCTTC.

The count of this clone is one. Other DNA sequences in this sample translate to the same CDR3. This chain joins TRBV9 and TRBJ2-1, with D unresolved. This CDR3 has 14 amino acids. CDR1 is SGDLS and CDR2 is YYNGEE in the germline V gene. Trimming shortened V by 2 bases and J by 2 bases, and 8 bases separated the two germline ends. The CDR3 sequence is CASSVDGTYNEQFF. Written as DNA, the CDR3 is TGTGCCAGCAGCGTTGACGGAACCTACAATGAGCAGTTCTTC.

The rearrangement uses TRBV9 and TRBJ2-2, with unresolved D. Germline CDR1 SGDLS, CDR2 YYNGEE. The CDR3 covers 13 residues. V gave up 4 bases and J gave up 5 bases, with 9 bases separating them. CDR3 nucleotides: TGTGCCAGCAGCCTCGAGTGGACCGGGGAGCTGTTTTTT. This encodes CASSLEWTGELFF.

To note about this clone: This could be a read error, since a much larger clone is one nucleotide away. CDR3 protein: CATSRALNTEAFF. CDR3 nucleotide sequence: TGTGCCACCAGCAGGGCGCTGAACACTGAAGCTTTCTTT. V gene TRBV15 combines with J gene TRBJ1-1, with D unresolved. This CDR3 is built from 13 residues. Per the germline V gene, CDR1 is LNHNV and CDR2 is YYDKDF (reference sequence). Trimming took off 3 bases at V and 0 bases at J, with 5 bases between the two ends. The full variable domain, its missing parts supplied by reference TRBV15 and TRBJ1-1, is DAMVIQNPRYQVTQFGKPVTLSCSQTLNHNVMYWYQQKSSQAPKLLFHYYDKDFNNEADTPDNFQSRRPNTSFCFLDIRSPGLGDTAMYLCATSRALNTEAFFGQGTRLTVV.

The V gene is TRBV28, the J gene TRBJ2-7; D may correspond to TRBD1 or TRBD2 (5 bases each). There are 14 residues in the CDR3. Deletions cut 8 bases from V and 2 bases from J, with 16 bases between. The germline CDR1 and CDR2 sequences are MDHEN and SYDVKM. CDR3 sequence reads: CASLDPRGPYEQYF. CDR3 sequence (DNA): TGTGCCAGCCTTGACCCCCGGGGCCCCTACGAGCAGTACTTC.

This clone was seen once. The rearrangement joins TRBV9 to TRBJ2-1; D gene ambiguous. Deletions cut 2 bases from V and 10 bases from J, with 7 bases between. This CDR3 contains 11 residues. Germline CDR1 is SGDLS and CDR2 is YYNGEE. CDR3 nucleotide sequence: TGTGCCAGCAGCGTCGAACAGGAGCAGTTCTTC. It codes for CASSVEQEQFF.

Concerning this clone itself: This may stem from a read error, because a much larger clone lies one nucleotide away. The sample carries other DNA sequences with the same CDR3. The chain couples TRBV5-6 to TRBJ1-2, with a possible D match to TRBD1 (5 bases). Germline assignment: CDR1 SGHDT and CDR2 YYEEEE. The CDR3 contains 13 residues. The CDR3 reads CASSTGTTNGYTF. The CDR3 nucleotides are TGCGCCAGCAGCACCGGGACCACGAATGGCTACACCTTC. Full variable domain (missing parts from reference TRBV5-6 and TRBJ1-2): DAGVTQSPTHLIKTRGQQVTLRCSPKSGHDTVSWYQQALGQGPQFIFQYYEEEERQRGNFPDRFSGHQFPNYSSELNVNALLLGDSALYLCASSTGTTNGYTFGSGTRLTVV.

CDR3 amino acids: CASSEAPGTGYGYTF. For the CDR3, the DNA is TGTGCCAGCAGTGAAGCCCCGGGCACGGGCTATGGCTACACCTTC. The chain recombines TRBV2 with TRBJ1-2; D uncertain. The CDR3 has 15 amino acids. CDR1 is SNHLY, CDR2 FYNNEI, per germline. Trimming left V 0 bases short and J 4 bases short, with 12 bases between.

CDR3 loop: CASSLEGGGEETQYF. CDR3 DNA sequence: TGCGCCAGCAGCTTGGAGGGCGGGGGCGAAGAGACCCAGTACTTC. This rearrangement joins TRBV5-1 to TRBJ2-5, with D tentatively TRBD2 (7 bases). The CDR3 runs 15 residues. Trimming removed 0 bases at V and 3 bases at J, with 12 bases between. Germline V gene data show CDR1 as SGHRS and CDR2 as YFSETQ.